The source of this T cell receptor (beta chain) is a study of blood T cell repertoires in COVID-19. Looking at the study overall: The United States, Italy and Spain supplied acute and convalescent COVID-19 samples.

Original data processing: Counts of nucleated cells, estimated from reference gene primer amplification, were obtained. TCRdb's table, derived via immunoSEQ multiplex PCR, lists solely in-frame clones and lacks some. D and trimming were read from the DNA, whereas the V and J calls and clone size are those reported in that table. The data hold 170,000 or so clones, with about 83% observed a single time. Per the germline V gene, CDR1 is SEHNR and CDR2 is FQNEAQ (reference sequence). V was clipped by 5 bases and J by 6 bases; unmatched bases: 8. The CDR3 covers 15 residues. A few counts support this clone.

This receptor was obtained from a human donor in a cohort sampled during active COVID-19. Material for sequencing was peripheral blood. The genes are TRBV7-9 and TRBJ1-5; TRBD1 matches 9 bases. CDR3 amino acids: CASSLTGGAIQPQHF. In DNA, the CDR3 is TGTGCCAGCAGCCTTACAGGGGGCGCGATTCAGCCCCAGCATTTT. The variable domain in full, with the rest retrieved from reference TRBV7-9 and TRBJ1-5, is DTGVSQNPRHKITKRGQNVTFRCDPISEHNRLYWYRQTLGQGPEFLTYFQNEAQLEKSRLLSDRFSAERPKGSFSTLEIQRTEQGDSAMYLCASSLTGGAIQPQHFGDGTRLSIL.